The rows below give T cell receptor beta chains drawn from one sample of a study of cytomegalovirus exposure and HLA in healthy donors. Generated by immunoSEQ multiplex PCR, the TCRdb table keeps only in-frame clones and is missing some. The data hold about 150,000 clones, with more than 80% observed a single time. Sequencing used PBMCs. These receptors all stem from a woman in her twenties or thirties in good health and CMV-seropositive. Each CDR3 is given with its conserved first and last residue. A D gene is named only where the DNA matches it firmly. Clone size is given for some rows only: seen once, a few or many times, or a class if the clone is expanded.

d_gene: TRBD1
v_gene: TRBV7-9
j_gene: TRBJ2-7
abundance: .
CDR3aa: CASSSGTGGSYEQYF
CDR3nt: TGTGCCAGCAGCTCCGGGACAGGGGGATCCTACGAGCAGTACTTC

d_gene: TRBD2
v_gene: TRBV2
j_gene: TRBJ2-1
abundance: .
CDR3aa: CASSGLAGYLNEQFF
CDR3nt: TGTGCCAGCAGTGGACTAGCGGGTTACCTCAATGAGCAGTTCTTC

d_gene: TRBD1
v_gene: TRBV7-8
j_gene: TRBJ2-7
abundance: .
CDR3aa: CASTEHQDRSYEQYF
CDR3nt: TGTGCCAGCACGGAGCATCAGGACAGGTCCTACGAGCAGTACTTC

d_gene: .
v_gene: TRBV6-5
j_gene: TRBJ2-1
abundance: .
CDR3aa: CASSYEGREQFF
CDR3nt: TGTGCCAGCAGTTACGAGGGTAGGGAGCAGTTCTTC

d_gene: TRBD2
v_gene: TRBV5-4
j_gene: TRBJ2-5
abundance: .
CDR3aa: CASSLGLGGGAKETQYF
CDR3nt: TGTGCCAGCAGCTTAGGTCTCGGCGGGGGGGCGAAGGAGACCCAGTACTTC

d_gene: .
v_gene: TRBV5-1
j_gene: TRBJ2-3
abundance: .
CDR3aa: CASSPGGLAYSSTDTQYF
CDR3nt: TGCGCCAGCAGCCCCGGTGGGCTAGCGTACTCTAGCACAGATACGCAGTATTTT

d_gene: .
v_gene: TRBV6-1
j_gene: TRBJ1-3
abundance: once
CDR3aa: CASQTHAVSGNTIYF
CDR3nt: TGTGCCAGCCAAACGCATGCGGTCTCTGGAAACACCATATATTTT

d_gene: .
v_gene: TRBV28
j_gene: TRBJ2-1
abundance: .
CDR3aa: CASSLWDVKTGMNEQFF
CDR3nt: TGTGCCAGCAGTTTATGGGATGTTAAAACAGGGATGAATGAGCAGTTCTTC

d_gene: .
v_gene: TRBV4-1
j_gene: TRBJ1-3
abundance: few
CDR3aa: CASSRGGVVLSGNTIYF
CDR3nt: TGCGCCAGCAGCCGGGGGGGTGTGGTACTCTCTGGAAACACCATATATTTT

d_gene: .
v_gene: TRBV5-6
j_gene: TRBJ1-1
abundance: .
CDR3aa: CASSPWLGGLNTEAFF
CDR3nt: TGTGCCAGCAGCCCTTGGTTAGGGGGATTGAACACTGAAGCTTTCTTT

d_gene: .
v_gene: TRBV10-3
j_gene: TRBJ2-3
abundance: .
CDR3aa: CAISSRARGSGDTQYF
CDR3nt: TGTGCCATCAGTAGCAGGGCTAGGGGTTCAGGTGATACGCAGTATTTT

d_gene: .
v_gene: TRBV6-5
j_gene: TRBJ1-2
abundance: many
CDR3aa: CASSYTRTYGYTF
CDR3nt: TGTGCCAGCAGTTACACCAGAACCTATGGCTACACCTTC

d_gene: TRBD1
v_gene: TRBV5-4
j_gene: TRBJ1-2
abundance: .
CDR3aa: CASSLRTGGLGGYTF
CDR3nt: TGTGCCAGCAGCCTCCGAACAGGGGGTCTTGGGGGCTACACCTTC

d_gene: .
v_gene: TRBV4-1
j_gene: TRBJ2-7
abundance: .
CDR3aa: CASSQEFARGDEQYF
CDR3nt: TGCGCCAGCAGCCAAGAATTTGCGAGAGGCGACGAGCAGTACTTC

d_gene: .
v_gene: TRBV6-1
j_gene: TRBJ2-7
abundance: .
CDR3aa: CASSECLGTRCYEQYF
CDR3nt: TGTGCCAGCAGTGAATGTTTAGGGACACGGTGCTACGAGCAGTACTTC

d_gene: TRBD1
v_gene: TRBV7-8
j_gene: TRBJ1-2
abundance: .
CDR3aa: CASSLARGQINYGYTF
CDR3nt: TGTGCCAGCAGCTTAGCGAGGGGACAGATTAACTATGGCTACACCTTC

d_gene: .
v_gene: TRBV28
j_gene: TRBJ2-1
abundance: .
CDR3aa: CASSFVSYNEQFF
CDR3nt: TGTGCCAGCAGTTTTGTTAGTTACAATGAGCAGTTCTTC

d_gene: TRBD1
v_gene: TRBV7-8
j_gene: TRBJ2-7
abundance: .
CDR3aa: CASSPLGTVGILQYF
CDR3nt: TGTGCCAGCAGCCCCCTTGGGACAGTCGGAATTCTTCAGTACTTC

d_gene: .
v_gene: TRBV11-2
j_gene: TRBJ2-4
abundance: .
CDR3aa: CASSRGHRPYF
CDR3nt: TGTGCCAGCAGCCGGGGACATCGTCCGTACTTC

d_gene: .
v_gene: TRBV4-2
j_gene: TRBJ2-2
abundance: .
CDR3aa: CASRGQGSDTGELFF
CDR3nt: TGTGCCAGCAGAGGGCAGGGTTCGGACACCGGGGAGCTGTTTTTT

d_gene: TRBD1
v_gene: TRBV5-1
j_gene: TRBJ2-1
abundance: .
CDR3aa: CARAPPGTGSYEQFF
CDR3nt: TGCGCCAGAGCCCCGCCCGGGACAGGTTCATATGAGCAGTTCTTC

d_gene: .
v_gene: TRBV5-6
j_gene: TRBJ1-2
abundance: .
CDR3aa: CASSLGQGSFYGYTF
CDR3nt: TGTGCCAGCAGCTTGGGTCAGGGGTCCTTCTATGGCTACACCTTC

d_gene: .
v_gene: TRBV2
j_gene: TRBJ1-3
abundance: .
CDR3aa: CASSQDSGNTIYF
CDR3nt: TGTGCCAGCAGTCAGGACTCTGGAAACACCATATATTTT

d_gene: .
v_gene: TRBV28
j_gene: TRBJ1-6
abundance: .
CDR3aa: CASSLTQDSPLHF
CDR3nt: TGTGCCAGCAGCCTTACACAGGATTCACCCCTCCACTTT

d_gene: .
v_gene: TRBV2
j_gene: TRBJ1-5
abundance: .
CDR3aa: CASRSWSQPQHF
CDR3nt: TGTGCCTCCCGGTCCTGGAGTCAGCCCCAGCATTTT

d_gene: .
v_gene: TRBV6-6
j_gene: TRBJ1-1
abundance: .
CDR3aa: CASSSGDRRRAFF
CDR3nt: TGTGCCAGCAGCTCAGGCGACAGGCGACGCGCTTTCTTT

d_gene: .
v_gene: TRBV5-1
j_gene: TRBJ1-1
abundance: .
CDR3aa: CASSGRGEDTEAFF
CDR3nt: TGCGCCAGCAGCGGGCGGGGGGAAGACACTGAAGCTTTCTTT

d_gene: .
v_gene: TRBV7-8
j_gene: TRBJ2-7
abundance: .
CDR3aa: CASSFLGFYEQYF
CDR3nt: TGTGCCAGCAGCTTTCTGGGCTTCTACGAGCAGTACTTC

d_gene: .
v_gene: TRBV12-5
j_gene: TRBJ1-2
abundance: .
CDR3aa: CASGLGGFNYGYTF
CDR3nt: TGTGCTAGTGGTTTAGGGGGTTTTAACTATGGCTACACCTTC

d_gene: TRBD2
v_gene: TRBV5-1
j_gene: TRBJ2-7
abundance: .
CDR3aa: CASSPLAGDSYEQYF
CDR3nt: TGCGCCAGCAGCCCACTAGCGGGCGATTCCTACGAGCAGTACTTC

d_gene: TRBD2
v_gene: TRBV28
j_gene: TRBJ2-7
abundance: .
CDR3aa: CASSVLYSGSSYEQYF
CDR3nt: TGTGCCAGCAGTGTCCTCTACAGCGGGAGTTCTTACGAGCAGTACTTC

d_gene: TRBD2
v_gene: TRBV5-1
j_gene: TRBJ2-3
abundance: .
CDR3aa: CASSPSISGAFTDTQYF
CDR3nt: TGCGCCAGCAGCCCTTCAATAAGCGGGGCCTTCACAGATACGCAGTATTTT

d_gene: .
v_gene: TRBV20-1
j_gene: TRBJ2-1
abundance: .
CDR3aa: CSASGSEQFF
CDR3nt: TGCAGTGCCTCGGGGAGTGAGCAGTTCTTC

d_gene: .
v_gene: TRBV7-2
j_gene: TRBJ1-5
abundance: .
CDR3aa: CASSPQTGQPQHF
CDR3nt: TGTGCCAGCAGCCCCCAAACGGGTCAGCCCCAGCATTTT

d_gene: TRBD1
v_gene: TRBV5-1
j_gene: TRBJ2-7
abundance: .
CDR3aa: CASSRTPLGQGAYEQYF
CDR3nt: TGCGCCAGCAGCCGAACGCCGCTCGGACAGGGGGCCTACGAGCAGTACTTC

d_gene: TRBD2
v_gene: TRBV7-7
j_gene: TRBJ2-4
abundance: .
CDR3aa: CASSFGGVLAKNIQYF
CDR3nt: TGTGCTAGCAGCTTCGGGGGGGTACTAGCCAAAAACATTCAGTACTTC

d_gene: .
v_gene: TRBV29-1
j_gene: TRBJ2-5
abundance: few
CDR3aa: CSVEVGAQETQYF
CDR3nt: TGCAGCGTTGAAGTGGGGGCCCAAGAGACCCAGTACTTC

d_gene: TRBD2
v_gene: TRBV7-9
j_gene: TRBJ2-1
abundance: .
CDR3aa: CASSSSGGGAFYNEQFF
CDR3nt: TGTGCCAGCAGCTCCAGCGGCGGGGGGGCCTTTTACAATGAGCAGTTCTTC

d_gene: .
v_gene: TRBV2
j_gene: TRBJ2-1
abundance: .
CDR3aa: CASRMGPAYNEQFF
CDR3nt: TGTGCCTCACGAATGGGGCCCGCCTACAATGAGCAGTTCTTC

d_gene: TRBD2
v_gene: TRBV6-1
j_gene: TRBJ2-1
abundance: .
CDR3aa: CASSSLAGGPNEQFF
CDR3nt: TGTGCCAGCAGTTCCCTAGCGGGAGGGCCGAATGAGCAGTTCTTC

d_gene: .
v_gene: TRBV11-2
j_gene: TRBJ2-7
abundance: .
CDR3aa: CASRLQGDEQYF
CDR3nt: TGTGCCAGCAGATTACAGGGCGACGAGCAGTACTTC

d_gene: TRBD2
v_gene: TRBV28
j_gene: TRBJ2-5
abundance: once
CDR3aa: CASSLLGLAGDKTQYF
CDR3nt: TGTGCCAGCAGTTTATTGGGACTAGCGGGAGATAAGACCCAGTACTTC

d_gene: TRBD1
v_gene: TRBV7-2
j_gene: TRBJ1-4
abundance: .
CDR3aa: CASSWTQGFYGKLFF
CDR3nt: TGTGCCAGCAGCTGGACACAGGGGTTTTATGGGAAACTGTTTTTT

d_gene: .
v_gene: TRBV6-1
j_gene: TRBJ1-1
abundance: .
CDR3aa: CASSPGGPNTEAFF
CDR3nt: TGTGCCAGCAGCCCGGGGGGCCCGAACACTGAAGCTTTCTTT

d_gene: TRBD2
v_gene: TRBV13
j_gene: TRBJ2-7
abundance: once
CDR3aa: CASRTSGGDFEQYF
CDR3nt: TGTGCCAGCAGGACTAGCGGGGGGGACTTCGAGCAGTACTTC

d_gene: .
v_gene: TRBV15
j_gene: TRBJ2-3
abundance: .
CDR3aa: CATSSWGVPDTQYF
CDR3nt: TGTGCCACCAGCAGCTGGGGAGTCCCAGATACGCAGTATTTT

d_gene: .
v_gene: TRBV5-6
j_gene: TRBJ2-2
abundance: .
CDR3aa: CASSFSPTGTGELFF
CDR3nt: TGTGCCAGCAGCTTCTCCCCAACGGGGACCGGGGAGCTGTTTTTT

d_gene: .
v_gene: TRBV12-5
j_gene: TRBJ2-1
abundance: .
CDR3aa: CASGLNGFEFF
CDR3nt: TGTGCTAGTGGTTTGAACGGGTTTGAGTTCTTC

d_gene: TRBD2
v_gene: TRBV11-2
j_gene: TRBJ2-1
abundance: .
CDR3aa: CASSQGTSGGEYNEQFF
CDR3nt: TGTGCCAGCAGCCAAGGGACTAGCGGGGGGGAATACAATGAGCAGTTCTTC

d_gene: .
v_gene: TRBV6-1
j_gene: TRBJ1-4
abundance: .
CDR3aa: CASSDYRVGEKLFF
CDR3nt: TGTGCCAGCAGTGATTACAGGGTGGGGGAAAAACTGTTTTTT

d_gene: .
v_gene: TRBV5-1
j_gene: TRBJ2-5
abundance: .
CDR3aa: CASSLSAVGETQYF
CDR3nt: TGCGCCAGCAGCTTGTCAGCGGTTGGAGAGACCCAGTACTTC

d_gene: TRBD1
v_gene: TRBV5-1
j_gene: TRBJ1-3
abundance: .
CDR3aa: CASSLEQGDTIYF
CDR3nt: TGCGCCAGCAGCTTGGAACAGGGGGACACCATATATTTT

d_gene: .
v_gene: TRBV6-5
j_gene: TRBJ1-5
abundance: once
CDR3aa: CASRRQSNQPQHF
CDR3nt: TGTGCCAGCAGGCGACAGAGCAATCAGCCCCAGCATTTT

d_gene: TRBD2
v_gene: TRBV6-5
j_gene: TRBJ2-7
abundance: .
CDR3aa: CASSYLSTGGEQYF
CDR3nt: TGTGCCAGCAGTTACCTAAGCACGGGAGGCGAGCAGTACTTC

d_gene: .
v_gene: TRBV10-3
j_gene: TRBJ2-5
abundance: .
CDR3aa: CAISTTVKETQYF
CDR3nt: TGTGCCATCAGTACGACTGTCAAAGAGACCCAGTACTTC

d_gene: TRBD1
v_gene: TRBV28
j_gene: TRBJ1-6
abundance: .
CDR3aa: CASTQRVDRASPLHF
CDR3nt: TGTGCCAGCACCCAAAGGGTGGACAGGGCTTCACCCCTCCACTTT

d_gene: TRBD1
v_gene: TRBV7-9
j_gene: TRBJ1-3
abundance: .
CDR3aa: CGYPTGGGNTIYF
CDR3nt: TGTGGGTACCCGACAGGGGGAGGAAACACCATATATTTT

d_gene: .
v_gene: TRBV28
j_gene: TRBJ2-3
abundance: .
CDR3aa: CASSRDSRTQYF
CDR3nt: TGTGCCAGTTCTCGGGACTCCAGGACGCAGTATTTT

d_gene: TRBD1
v_gene: TRBV28
j_gene: TRBJ1-5
abundance: .
CDR3aa: CASSFLAPGQFYQPQHF
CDR3nt: TGTGCCAGCAGTTTTCTTGCCCCGGGACAGTTCTATCAGCCCCAGCATTTT